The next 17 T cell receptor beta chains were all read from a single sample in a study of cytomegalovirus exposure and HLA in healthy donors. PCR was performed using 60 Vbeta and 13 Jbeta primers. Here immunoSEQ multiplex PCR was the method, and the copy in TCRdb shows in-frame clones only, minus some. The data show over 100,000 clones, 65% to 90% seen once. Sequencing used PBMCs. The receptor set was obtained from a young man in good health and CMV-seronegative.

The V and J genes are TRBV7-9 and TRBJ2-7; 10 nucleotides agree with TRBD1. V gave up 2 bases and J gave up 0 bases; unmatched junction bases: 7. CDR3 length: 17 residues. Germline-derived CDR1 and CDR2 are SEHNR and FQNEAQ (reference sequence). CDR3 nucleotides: TGTGCCAGCAGCTTACCTGGGACAGGGGTCTACTCCTACGAGCAGTACTTC. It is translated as CASSLPGTGVYSYEQYF.

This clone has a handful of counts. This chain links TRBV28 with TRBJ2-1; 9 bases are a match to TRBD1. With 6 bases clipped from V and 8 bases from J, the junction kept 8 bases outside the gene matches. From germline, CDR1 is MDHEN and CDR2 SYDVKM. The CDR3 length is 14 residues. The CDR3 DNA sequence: TGTGCCAGCAGGATACCGGGACAGGGCCATGAGCAGTTCTTC. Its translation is CASRIPGQGHEQFF.

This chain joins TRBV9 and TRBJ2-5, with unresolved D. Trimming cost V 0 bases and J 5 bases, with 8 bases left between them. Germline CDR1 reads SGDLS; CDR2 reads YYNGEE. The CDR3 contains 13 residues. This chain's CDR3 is CASSVDIWETQYF. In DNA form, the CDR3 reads TGTGCCAGCAGCGTAGACATATGGGAGACCCAGTACTTC.

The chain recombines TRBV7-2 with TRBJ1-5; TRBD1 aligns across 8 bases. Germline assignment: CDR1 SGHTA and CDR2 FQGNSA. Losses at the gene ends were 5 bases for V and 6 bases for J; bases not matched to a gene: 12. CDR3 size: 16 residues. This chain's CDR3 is CASSRTGGGIGQPQHF. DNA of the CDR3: TGTGCCAGCAGCCGCACAGGGGGGGGTATTGGTCAGCCCCAGCATTTT.

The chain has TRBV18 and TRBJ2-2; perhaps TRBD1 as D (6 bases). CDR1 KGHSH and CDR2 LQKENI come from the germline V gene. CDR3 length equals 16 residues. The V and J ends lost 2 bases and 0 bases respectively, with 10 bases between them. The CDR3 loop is CASSPSRGSNTGELFF. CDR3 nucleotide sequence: TGTGCCAGCTCACCATCCAGGGGTTCGAACACCGGGGAGCTGTTTTTT.

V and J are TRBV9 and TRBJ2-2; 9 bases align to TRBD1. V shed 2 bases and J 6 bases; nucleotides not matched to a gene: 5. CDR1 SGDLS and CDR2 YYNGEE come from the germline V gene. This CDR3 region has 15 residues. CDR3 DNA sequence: TGTGCCAGCAGCGTCCGGGACAGGGCCTCCGGGGAGCTGTTTTTT. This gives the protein CASSVRDRASGELFF.

CDR3 DNA sequence: TGTGCCAGCAGCGGTCTAGGGAGGACTGGGTACTTC. Protein product: CASSGLGRTGYF. The rearrangement uses TRBV6-1 and TRBJ2-7; D is perhaps TRBD2 (6 bases). Germline-derived CDR1 and CDR2 are MNHNS and SASEGT. V was cut by 6 bases and J by 12 bases, with 18 bases left in between. This CDR3 has 12 amino acids.

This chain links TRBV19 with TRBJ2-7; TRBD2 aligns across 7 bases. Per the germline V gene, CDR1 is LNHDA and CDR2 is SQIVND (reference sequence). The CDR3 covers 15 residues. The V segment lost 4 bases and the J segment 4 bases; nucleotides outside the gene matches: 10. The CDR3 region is CASSTRQGGIYEQYF. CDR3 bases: TGTGCCAGTAGTACCCGGCAGGGAGGGATTTACGAGCAGTACTTC. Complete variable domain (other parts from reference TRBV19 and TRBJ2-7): DGGITQSPKYLFRKEGQNVTLSCEQNLNHDAMYWYRQDPGQGLRLIYYSQIVNDFQKGDIAEGYSVSREKKESFPLTVTSAQKNPTAFYLCASSTRQGGIYEQYFGPGTRLTVT.

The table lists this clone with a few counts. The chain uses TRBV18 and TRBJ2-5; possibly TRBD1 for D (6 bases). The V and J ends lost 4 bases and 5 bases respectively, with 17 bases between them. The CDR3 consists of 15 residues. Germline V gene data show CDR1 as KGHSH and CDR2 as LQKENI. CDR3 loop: CASSRATGFTETQYF. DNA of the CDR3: TGTGCCAGCTCACGCGCTACAGGGTTTACGGAGACCCAGTACTTC.

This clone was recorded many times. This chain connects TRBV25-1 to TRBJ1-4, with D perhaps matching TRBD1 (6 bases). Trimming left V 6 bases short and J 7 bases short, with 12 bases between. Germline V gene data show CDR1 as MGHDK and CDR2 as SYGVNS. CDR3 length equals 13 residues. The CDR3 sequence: CASSSTGLEKLFF. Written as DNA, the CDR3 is TGTGCCAGCAGCTCGACAGGTCTTGAAAAACTGTTTTTT.

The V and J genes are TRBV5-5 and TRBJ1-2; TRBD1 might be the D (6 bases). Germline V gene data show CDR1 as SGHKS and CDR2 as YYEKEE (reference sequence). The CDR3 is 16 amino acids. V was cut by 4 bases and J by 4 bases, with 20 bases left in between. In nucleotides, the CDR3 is TGTGCCAGCAGCCAGGGGAAAGGGACCACCCTCTATGGCTACACCTTC. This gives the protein CASSQGKGTTLYGYTF.

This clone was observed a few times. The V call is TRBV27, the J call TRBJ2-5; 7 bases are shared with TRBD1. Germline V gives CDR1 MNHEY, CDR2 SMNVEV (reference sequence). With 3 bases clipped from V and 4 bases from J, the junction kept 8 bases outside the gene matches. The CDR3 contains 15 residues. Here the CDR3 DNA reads TGTGCCAGCAGTTTTTTCCAGGGGGTGACAGAGACCCAGTACTTC. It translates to CASSFFQGVTETQYF.

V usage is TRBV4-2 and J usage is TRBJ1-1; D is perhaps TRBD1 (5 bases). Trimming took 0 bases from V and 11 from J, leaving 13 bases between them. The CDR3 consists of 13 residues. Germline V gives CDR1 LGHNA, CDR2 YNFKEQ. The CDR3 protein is CASSQDREGRAFF. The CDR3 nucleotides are TGTGCCAGCAGCCAAGACAGGGAAGGGCGGGCTTTCTTT.

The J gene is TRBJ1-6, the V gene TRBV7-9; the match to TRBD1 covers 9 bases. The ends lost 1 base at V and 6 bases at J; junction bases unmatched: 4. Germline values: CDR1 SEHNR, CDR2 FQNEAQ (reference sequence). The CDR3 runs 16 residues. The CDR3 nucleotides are TGTGCCAGCAGCTTAGGGGGGACAGGGCCTAATTCACCCCTCCACTTT. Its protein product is CASSLGGTGPNSPLHF. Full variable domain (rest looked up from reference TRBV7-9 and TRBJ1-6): DTGVSQNPRHKITKRGQNVTFRCDPISEHNRLYWYRQTLGQGPEFLTYFQNEAQLEKSRLLSDRFSAERPKGSFSTLEIQRTEQGDSAMYLCASSLGGTGPNSPLHFGNGTRLTVT.

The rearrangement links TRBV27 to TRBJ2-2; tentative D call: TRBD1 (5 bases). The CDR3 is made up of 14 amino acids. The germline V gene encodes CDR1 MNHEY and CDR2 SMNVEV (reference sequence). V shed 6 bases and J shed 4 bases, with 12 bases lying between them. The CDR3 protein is CASSPGTGTGELFF. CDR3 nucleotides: TGTGCCAGCAGCCCGGGTACAGGCACCGGGGAGCTGTTTTTT.

The CDR3 region is CASSLSPYYRDESADTQYF. DNA of the CDR3: TGTGCCAGCAGCCTCTCCCCTTATTACAGGGACGAGAGTGCGGATACGCAGTATTTT. This sequence joins TRBV5-5 and TRBJ2-3; perhaps TRBD1 as D (6 bases). V was shortened by 4 bases and J by 6 bases, with 30 bases between the two germline ends. The CDR3 consists of 19 residues. Germline CDR1 is SGHKS and CDR2 is YYEKEE (reference sequence).

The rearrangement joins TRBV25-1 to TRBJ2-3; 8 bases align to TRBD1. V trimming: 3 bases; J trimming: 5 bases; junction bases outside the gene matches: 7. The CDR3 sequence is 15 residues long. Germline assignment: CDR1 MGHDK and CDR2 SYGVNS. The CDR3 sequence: CASSDRGQARDTQYF. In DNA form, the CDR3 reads TGTGCCAGCAGTGATCGGGGACAGGCTAGAGATACGCAGTATTTT.